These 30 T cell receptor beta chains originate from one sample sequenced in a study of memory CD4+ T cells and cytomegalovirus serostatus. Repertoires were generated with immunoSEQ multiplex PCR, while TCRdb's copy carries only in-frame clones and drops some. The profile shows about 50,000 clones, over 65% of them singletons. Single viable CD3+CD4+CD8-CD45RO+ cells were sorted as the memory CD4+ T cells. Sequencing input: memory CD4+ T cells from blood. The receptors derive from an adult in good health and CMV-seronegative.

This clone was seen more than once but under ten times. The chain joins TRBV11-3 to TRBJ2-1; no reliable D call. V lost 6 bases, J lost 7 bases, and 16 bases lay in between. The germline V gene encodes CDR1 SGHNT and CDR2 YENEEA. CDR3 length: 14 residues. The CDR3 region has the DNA TGTGCCAGCAGTACCGATGGGCAGGCGAATGAGCAGTTCTTC. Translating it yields CASSTDGQANEQFF.

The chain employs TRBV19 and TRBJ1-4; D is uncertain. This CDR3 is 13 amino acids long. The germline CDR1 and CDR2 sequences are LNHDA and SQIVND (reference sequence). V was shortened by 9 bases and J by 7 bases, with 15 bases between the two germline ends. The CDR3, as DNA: TGTGCCAGCCACGGGCTGGTAGGTGAAAAACTGTTTTTT. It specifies CASHGLVGEKLFF. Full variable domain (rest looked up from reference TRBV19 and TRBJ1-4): DGGITQSPKYLFRKEGQNVTLSCEQNLNHDAMYWYRQDPGQGLRLIYYSQIVNDFQKGDIAEGYSVSREKKESFPLTVTSAQKNPTAFYLCASHGLVGEKLFFGSGTQLSVL.

In DNA form, the CDR3 reads TGTGCCAGCAGCTTACTAGGAGAAAACTATGGCTACACCTTC. Protein sequence: CASSLLGENYGYTF. The gene calls are TRBV2 and TRBJ1-2; no reliable D call. The CDR3 runs to 14 residues. The germline CDR1 and CDR2 sequences are SNHLY and FYNNEI. V was pared by 6 bases and J by 2 bases, with 13 bases between.

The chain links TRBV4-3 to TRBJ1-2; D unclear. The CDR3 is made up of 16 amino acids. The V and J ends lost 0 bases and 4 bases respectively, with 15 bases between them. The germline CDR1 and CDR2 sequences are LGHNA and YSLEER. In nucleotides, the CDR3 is TGCGCCAGCAGCCAAGACGGGCAGACCCCCGGCTATGGCTACACCTTC. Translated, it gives CASSQDGQTPGYGYTF.

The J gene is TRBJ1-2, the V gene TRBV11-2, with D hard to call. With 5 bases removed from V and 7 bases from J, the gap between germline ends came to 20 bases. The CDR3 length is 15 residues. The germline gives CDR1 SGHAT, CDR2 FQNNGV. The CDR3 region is CASSPRSSPDSGYTF. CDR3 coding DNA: TGTGCCAGCAGCCCCAGGAGCAGCCCAGACTCTGGCTACACCTTC. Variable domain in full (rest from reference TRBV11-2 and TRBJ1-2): EAGVAQSPRYKIIEKRQSVAFWCNPISGHATLYWYQQILGQGPKLLIQFQNNGVVDDSQLPKDRFSAERLKGVDSTLKIQPAKLEDSAVYLCASSPRSSPDSGYTFGSGTRLTVV.

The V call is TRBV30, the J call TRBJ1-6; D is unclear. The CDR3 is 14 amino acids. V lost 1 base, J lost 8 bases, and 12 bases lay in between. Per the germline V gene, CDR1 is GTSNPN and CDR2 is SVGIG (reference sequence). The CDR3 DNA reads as TGTGCCTGGAGTGGTGGCCAACGGGATTCACCCCTCCACTTT. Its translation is CAWSGGQRDSPLHF.

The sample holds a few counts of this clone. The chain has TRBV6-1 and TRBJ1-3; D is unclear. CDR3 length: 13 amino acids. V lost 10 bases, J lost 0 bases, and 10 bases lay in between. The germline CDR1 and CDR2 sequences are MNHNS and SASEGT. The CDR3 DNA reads TGTGCCATCTACTATATCTCTGGAAACACCATATATTTT. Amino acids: CAIYYISGNTIYF.

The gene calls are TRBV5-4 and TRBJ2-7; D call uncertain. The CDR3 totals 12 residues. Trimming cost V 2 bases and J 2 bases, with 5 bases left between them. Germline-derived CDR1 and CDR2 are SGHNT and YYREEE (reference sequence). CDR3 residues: CASSFGPYEQYF. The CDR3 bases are TGTGCCAGCAGCTTTGGGCCCTACGAGCAGTACTTC.

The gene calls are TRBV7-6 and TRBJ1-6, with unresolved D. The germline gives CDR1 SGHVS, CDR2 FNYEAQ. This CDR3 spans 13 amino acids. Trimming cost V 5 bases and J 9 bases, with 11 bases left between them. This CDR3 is CASSPSGVSPLHF. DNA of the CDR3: TGTGCCAGCAGCCCCAGCGGGGTTTCACCCCTCCACTTT.

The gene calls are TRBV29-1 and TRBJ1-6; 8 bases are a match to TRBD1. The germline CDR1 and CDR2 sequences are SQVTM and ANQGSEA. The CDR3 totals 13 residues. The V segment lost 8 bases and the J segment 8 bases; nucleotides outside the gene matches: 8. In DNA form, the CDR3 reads TGCAGCACCAAGACAGGGGACGATTCACCCCTCCACTTT. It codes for CSTKTGDDSPLHF.

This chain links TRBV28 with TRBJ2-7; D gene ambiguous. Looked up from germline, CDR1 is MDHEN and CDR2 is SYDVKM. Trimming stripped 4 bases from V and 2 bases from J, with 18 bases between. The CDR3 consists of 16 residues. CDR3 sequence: CASSSYLGLVAYEQYF. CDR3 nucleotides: TGTGCCAGCAGTTCCTACCTGGGGTTGGTAGCCTACGAGCAGTACTTC.

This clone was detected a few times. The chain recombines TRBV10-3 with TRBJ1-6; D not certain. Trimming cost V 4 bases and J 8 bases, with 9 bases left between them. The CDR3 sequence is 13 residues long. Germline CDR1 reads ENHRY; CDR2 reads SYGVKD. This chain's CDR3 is CAISGAEDSPLHF. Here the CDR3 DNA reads TGTGCCATCAGTGGGGCAGAGGATTCACCCCTCCACTTT.

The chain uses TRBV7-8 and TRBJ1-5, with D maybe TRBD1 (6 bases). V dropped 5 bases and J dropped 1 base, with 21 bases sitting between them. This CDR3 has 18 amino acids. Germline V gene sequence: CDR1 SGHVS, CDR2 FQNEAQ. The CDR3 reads CASSGTRPSGISNQPQHF. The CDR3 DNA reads TGTGCCAGCAGCGGGACAAGGCCTTCGGGGATAAGCAATCAGCCCCAGCATTTT.

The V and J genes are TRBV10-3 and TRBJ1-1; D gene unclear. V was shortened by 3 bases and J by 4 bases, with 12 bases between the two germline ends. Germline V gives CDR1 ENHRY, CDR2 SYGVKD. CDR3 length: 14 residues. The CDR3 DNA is TGTGCCATCAGTGATTTAGGAGGAGGCACTGAAGCTTTCTTT. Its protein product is CAISDLGGGTEAFF.

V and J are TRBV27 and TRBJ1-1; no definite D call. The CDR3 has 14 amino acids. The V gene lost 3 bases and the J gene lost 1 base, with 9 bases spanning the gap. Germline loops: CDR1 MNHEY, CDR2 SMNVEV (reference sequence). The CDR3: CASSFLAGNTEAFF. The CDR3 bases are TGTGCCAGCAGTTTTCTGGCGGGGAACACTGAAGCTTTCTTT.

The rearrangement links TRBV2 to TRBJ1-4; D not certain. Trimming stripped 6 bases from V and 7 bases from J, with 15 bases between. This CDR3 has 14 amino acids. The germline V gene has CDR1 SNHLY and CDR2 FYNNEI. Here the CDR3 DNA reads TGTGCCAGCAGACCGAATCCCGGTGGTGAAAAACTGTTTTTT. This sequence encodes CASRPNPGGEKLFF.

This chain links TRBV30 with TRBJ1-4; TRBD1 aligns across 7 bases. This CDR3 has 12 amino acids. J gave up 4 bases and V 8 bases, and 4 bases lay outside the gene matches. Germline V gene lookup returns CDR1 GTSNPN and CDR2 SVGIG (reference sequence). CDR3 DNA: TGTGCCCGCCGGGACAGTAATGAAAAACTGTTTTTT. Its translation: CARRDSNEKLFF.

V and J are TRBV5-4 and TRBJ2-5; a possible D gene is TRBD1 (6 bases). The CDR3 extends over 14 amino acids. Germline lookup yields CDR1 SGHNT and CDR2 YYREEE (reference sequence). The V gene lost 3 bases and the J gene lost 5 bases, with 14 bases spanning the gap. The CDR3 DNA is TGTGCCAGCAGCTCCGGACAGCATTCGGAGACCCAGTACTTC. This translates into CASSSGQHSETQYF.

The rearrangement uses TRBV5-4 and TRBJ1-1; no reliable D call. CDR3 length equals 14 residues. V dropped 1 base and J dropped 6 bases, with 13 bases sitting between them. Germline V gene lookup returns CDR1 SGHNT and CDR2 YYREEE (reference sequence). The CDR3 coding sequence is TGTGCCAGCAGCTTGAGGGTCCCGAGCGCTGAAGCTTTCTTT. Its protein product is CASSLRVPSAEAFF.

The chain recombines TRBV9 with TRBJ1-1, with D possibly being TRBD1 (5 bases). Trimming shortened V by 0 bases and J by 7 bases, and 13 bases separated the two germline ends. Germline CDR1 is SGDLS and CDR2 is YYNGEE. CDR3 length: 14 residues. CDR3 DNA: TGTGCCAGCAGCGTAGTCGGCGGGAGGGGTGAAGCTTTCTTT. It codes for CASSVVGGRGEAFF.

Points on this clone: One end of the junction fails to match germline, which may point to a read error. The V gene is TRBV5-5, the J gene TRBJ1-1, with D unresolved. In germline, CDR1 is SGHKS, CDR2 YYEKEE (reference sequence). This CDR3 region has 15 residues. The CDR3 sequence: CASSLVGPRNAEAFF. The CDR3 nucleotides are TGTGCCAGCAGCTTGGTTGGACCCAGGAACGCTGAAGCTTTCTTT.

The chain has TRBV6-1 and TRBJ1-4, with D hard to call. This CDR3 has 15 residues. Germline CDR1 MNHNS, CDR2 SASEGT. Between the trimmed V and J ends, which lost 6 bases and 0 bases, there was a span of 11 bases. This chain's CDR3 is CASRVVFATNEKLFF. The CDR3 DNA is TGTGCCAGCAGGGTAGTGTTTGCAACTAATGAAAAACTGTTTTTT.

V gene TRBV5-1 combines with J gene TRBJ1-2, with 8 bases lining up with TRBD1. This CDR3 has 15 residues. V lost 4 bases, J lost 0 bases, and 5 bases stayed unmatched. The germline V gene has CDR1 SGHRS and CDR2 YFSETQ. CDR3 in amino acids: CASSDGTGPNYGYTF. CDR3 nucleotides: TGCGCCAGCAGCGACGGGACAGGCCCTAACTATGGCTACACCTTC.

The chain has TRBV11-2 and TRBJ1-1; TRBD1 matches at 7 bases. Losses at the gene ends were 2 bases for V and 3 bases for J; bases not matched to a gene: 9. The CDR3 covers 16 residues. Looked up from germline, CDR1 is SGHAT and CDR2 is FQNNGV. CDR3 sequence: CASSLSGYTGDTEAFF. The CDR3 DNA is TGTGCCAGCAGCTTATCGGGATACACAGGGGACACTGAAGCTTTCTTT.

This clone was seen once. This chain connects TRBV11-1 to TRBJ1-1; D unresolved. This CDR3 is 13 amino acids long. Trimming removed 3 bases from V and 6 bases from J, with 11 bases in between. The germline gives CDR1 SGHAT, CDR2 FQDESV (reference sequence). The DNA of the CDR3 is TGTGCCAGCAGCTTCGCACAGCAATCTGAAGCTTTCTTT. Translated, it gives CASSFAQQSEAFF. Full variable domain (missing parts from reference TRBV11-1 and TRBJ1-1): EAEVAQSPRYKITEKSQAVAFWCDPISGHATLYWYRQILGQGPELLVQFQDESVVDDSQLPKDRFSAERLKGVDSTLKIQPAELGDSAMYLCASSFAQQSEAFFGQGTRLTVV.

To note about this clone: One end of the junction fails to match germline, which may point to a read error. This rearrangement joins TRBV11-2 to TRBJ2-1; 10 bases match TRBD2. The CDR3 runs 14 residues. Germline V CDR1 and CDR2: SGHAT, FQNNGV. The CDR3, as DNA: TGTGCCAGCAGCTTAGTCCCTAGCGGGGGAAGGTGGGTCTTC. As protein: CASSLVPSGGRWVF.

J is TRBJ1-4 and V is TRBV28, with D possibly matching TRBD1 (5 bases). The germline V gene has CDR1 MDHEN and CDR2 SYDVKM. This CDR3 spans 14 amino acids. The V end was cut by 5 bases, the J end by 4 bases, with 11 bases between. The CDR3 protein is CASSPGTSNEKLFF. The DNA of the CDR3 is TGTGCCAGCAGTCCCGGGACGAGTAATGAAAAACTGTTTTTT.

The CDR3 DNA reads as TGTGCCAGTATGGAGACGAGGGGCCCAAGCACAGATACGCAGTATTTT. Amino acids: CASMETRGPSTDTQYF. This rearrangement joins TRBV19 to TRBJ2-3; D may correspond to TRBD1 or TRBD2 (5 bases each). The V end lost 7 bases, the J end lost 0 bases, and 17 bases lay between the germline ends. Germline CDR1 and CDR2: LNHDA and SQIVND (reference sequence). The CDR3 contains 16 residues.

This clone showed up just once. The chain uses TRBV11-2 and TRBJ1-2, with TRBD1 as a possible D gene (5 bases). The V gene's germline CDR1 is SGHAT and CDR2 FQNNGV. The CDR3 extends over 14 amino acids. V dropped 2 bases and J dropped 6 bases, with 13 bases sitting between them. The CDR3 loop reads CASSLMGGSNGYTF. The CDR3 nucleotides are TGTGCCAGCAGCTTAATGGGGGGTTCCAATGGCTACACCTTC.

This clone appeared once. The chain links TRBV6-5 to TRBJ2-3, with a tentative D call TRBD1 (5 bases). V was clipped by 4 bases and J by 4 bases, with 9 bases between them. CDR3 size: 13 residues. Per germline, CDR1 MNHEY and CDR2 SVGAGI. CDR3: CASSLEGADTQYF. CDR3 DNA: TGTGCCAGCAGTTTGGAAGGGGCAGATACGCAGTATTTT.